Reported below is one T cell receptor (beta chain). What it binds is unknown. These data come from a study of blood T cells in healthy people across ages. Whole-study findings and limits: Diversity figures based on one million T cells were deemed too low. No conclusive comparison of naive versus antigen-experienced cells was possible with unsorted PBMCs.

Through a sample-barcoded 5' primer and a J-beta primer mix, a second PCR was run for roughly 7 to 12 cycles. Using its own MiXCR run on the 5' RACE reads, TCRdb lists one record per CDR3 protein. The table lists around 750,000 distinct CDR3 sequences, 40% to 65% of them singletons. The source material was blood. This clonotype was obtained from a man older than 75 in good health.

In DNA form, the CDR3 reads TGTGCCAGCAGTTTATCGGTACTAGCGGGACTCACAGATACGCAGTATTTT. This translates into CASSLSVLAGLTDTQYF. The chain uses TRBV27 and TRBJ2-3; TRBD2 matches 10 bases. V shed 0 bases, J shed 2 bases, and the junction held 5 bases outside the gene matches. CDR3 length: 17 amino acids. Germline CDR1 MNHEY, CDR2 SMNVEV (reference sequence).